The 12 T cell receptor beta chains below all came from one sample that was sequenced in a study of blood T cell repertoires in COVID-19. TCRdb's copy holds only in-frame clones and misses some; the assay was immunoSEQ multiplex PCR. The sample lists 390,000 or so clones, roughly 85% occurring once. Sequencing was carried out using peripheral blood. These TCRs come from a woman aged 25 to 39 with active or convalescent COVID-19.

The V and J genes are TRBV2 and TRBJ2-5; 9 nucleotides agree with TRBD1. V lost 6 bases and J lost 1; bases outside the gene matches: 6. In germline, CDR1 is SNHLY, CDR2 FYNNEI. CDR3 size: 15 residues. CDR3 region: CASSTDRGGQETQYF. The CDR3 DNA is TGTGCCAGCAGCACGGACAGGGGAGGCCAAGAGACCCAGTACTTC. The full variable domain, in which reference TRBV2 and TRBJ2-5 provide the parts outside the CDR3, is EPEVTQTPSHQVTQMGQEVILRCVPISNHLYFYWYRQILGQKVEFLVSFYNNEISEKSEIFDDQFSVERPDGSNFTLKIRSTKLEDSAMYFCASSTDRGGQETQYFGPGTRLLVL.

The chain couples TRBV5-1 to TRBJ1-1, with D perhaps matching TRBD1 (5 bases). The CDR3 is 15 amino acids. Germline V lookup: CDR1 SGHRS, CDR2 YFSETQ. V lost 6 bases and J lost 1, with 16 bases in between. The CDR3 bases are TGCGCCAGCACTCGCGGAGGGACCTCGAACACTGAAGCTTTCTTT. Amino acids: CASTRGGTSNTEAFF.

V gene TRBV10-1 combines with J gene TRBJ1-4; D perhaps matches TRBD1 (5 bases). V was pared by 7 bases and J by 3 bases, with 15 bases between. Germline loops: CDR1 WNHNN, CDR2 SYGVQD (reference sequence). The length of the CDR3 is 15 residues. The CDR3: CASIPWGKSNEKLFF. DNA for the CDR3: TGCGCCAGCATCCCCTGGGGCAAGTCTAATGAAAAACTGTTTTTT.

The V call is TRBV7-2, the J call TRBJ1-6, with a possible D match to TRBD1 (5 bases). Germline CDR1 and CDR2: SGHTA and FQGNSA. Trimming pared 2 bases from V and 6 bases from J, leaving 8 bases between. The CDR3 loop spans 14 amino acids. The CDR3 DNA reads TGTGCCAGCAGCTTATCAGGGCTTAATTCACCCCTCCACTTT. This encodes CASSLSGLNSPLHF.

The V gene is TRBV28, the J gene TRBJ2-1; 9 bases match TRBD2. After removal of 10 bases from V and 7 bases from J, the junction contained 20 bases not matched to a gene. Per germline, CDR1 MDHEN and CDR2 SYDVKM. The CDR3 length is 17 residues. The DNA for the CDR3 is TGTGCCACCGCCCCCCTAAGTCCTAGCGGGATTCGGAATGAGCAGTTCTTC. Protein sequence: CATAPLSPSGIRNEQFF. Combining the CDR3 with reference TRBV28 and TRBJ2-1 gives the whole variable domain DVKVTQSSRYLVKRTGEKVFLECVQDMDHENMFWYRQDPGLGLRLIYFSYDVKMKEKGDIPEGYSVSREKKERFSLILESASTNQTSMYLCATAPLSPSGIRNEQFFGPGTRLTVL.

V usage is TRBV19 and J usage is TRBJ2-7; TRBD2 matches at 8 bases. Germline CDR1 and CDR2: LNHDA and SQIVND (reference sequence). This CDR3 is built from 13 residues. V dropped 5 bases and J dropped 4; count of bases not matched to a gene: 4. The chain's CDR3 is CASSVGTSYEQYF. CDR3 nucleotides: TGTGCCAGTAGTGTCGGGACTAGTTACGAGCAGTACTTC.

This sequence joins TRBV10-3 and TRBJ2-6; the D gene is possibly TRBD2 (5 bases). CDR1 and CDR2 (germline): ENHRY, SYGVKD. Trimming removed 4 bases at V and 2 bases at J, with 15 bases between. The CDR3 spans 17 residues. The CDR3 DNA reads TGTGCCATCAGTGTTTCAGAGCTCGGGGCTGGGGCCAACGTCCTGACTTTC. Translated: CAISVSELGAGANVLTF.

The chain carries TRBV19 and TRBJ2-1, with D perhaps TRBD2 (5 bases). The V end lost 0 bases, the J end lost 9 bases, and 12 bases lay between the germline ends. Per the germline V gene, CDR1 is LNHDA and CDR2 is SQIVND (reference sequence). This CDR3 region has 14 residues. CDR3: CASSIDLRGREQFF. The CDR3 DNA sequence: TGTGCCAGTAGTATAGACTTACGGGGTCGTGAGCAGTTCTTC.

J is TRBJ2-7 and V is TRBV4-1; 12 nucleotides align to TRBD2. The CDR3 runs 18 residues. From germline, CDR1 is MGHRA and CDR2 YSYEKL. V was clipped by 5 bases and J by 2 bases; unmatched bases: 13. The DNA of the CDR3 is TGCGCCAGCAGCAAACGACATCGGACTAGCGGGAAACCCTACGAGCAGTACTTC. Translating gives CASSKRHRTSGKPYEQYF.

J is TRBJ1-5 and V is TRBV21-1; no check of the table's D call, TRBD1, against the DNA was made. TRBV21-1 is a documented pseudogene. The CDR3 loop spans 14 amino acids. CDR3: CASWTRDSNQPQHF. CDR3 nucleotides: TGTGCCAGCTGGACACGTGATAGCAATCAGCCCCAGCATTTT.

This clone is a singleton in its sample. This chain links TRBV6-2 or TRBV6-3 with TRBJ1-2; D is possibly TRBD1 (6 bases). Germline V gene sequence: CDR1 MNHEY, CDR2 SVGEGT. The CDR3 has 14 amino acids. Trimming shortened V by 4 bases and J by 7 bases, and 16 bases separated the two germline ends. The CDR3 nucleotides read TGTGCCAGCAGTTCGACAGGTTATGGGATTGGCTACACCTTC. It translates to CASSSTGYGIGYTF.

The J gene is TRBJ2-1, the V gene TRBV19; the match to TRBD2 covers 11 bases. J lost 7 bases, V lost 1 base, and 9 bases had no gene match. The germline V gene has CDR1 LNHDA and CDR2 SQIVND (reference sequence). CDR3 length: 17 residues. The CDR3 sequence is CASSIVSLAGGVNEQFF. CDR3 coding DNA: TGTGCCAGTAGTATAGTGTCCCTAGCGGGGGGTGTAAATGAGCAGTTCTTC.